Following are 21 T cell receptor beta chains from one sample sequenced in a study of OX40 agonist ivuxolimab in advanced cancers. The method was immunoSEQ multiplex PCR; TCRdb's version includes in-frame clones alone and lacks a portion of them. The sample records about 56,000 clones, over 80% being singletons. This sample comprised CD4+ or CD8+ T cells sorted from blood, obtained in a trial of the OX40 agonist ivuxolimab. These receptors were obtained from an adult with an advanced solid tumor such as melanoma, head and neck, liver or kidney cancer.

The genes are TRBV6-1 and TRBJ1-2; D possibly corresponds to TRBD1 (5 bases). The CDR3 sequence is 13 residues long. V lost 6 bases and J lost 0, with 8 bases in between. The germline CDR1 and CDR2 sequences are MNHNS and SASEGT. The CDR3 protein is CASRVGANYGYTF. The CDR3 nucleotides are TGTGCCAGCAGGGTAGGGGCTAACTATGGCTACACCTTC.

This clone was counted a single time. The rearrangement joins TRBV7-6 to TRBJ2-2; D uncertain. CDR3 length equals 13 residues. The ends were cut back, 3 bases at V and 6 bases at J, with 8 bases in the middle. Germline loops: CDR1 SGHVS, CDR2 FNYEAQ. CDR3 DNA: TGTGCCAGCAGCTTGATCGTTGCCGGGGAGCTGTTTTTT. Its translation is CASSLIVAGELFF. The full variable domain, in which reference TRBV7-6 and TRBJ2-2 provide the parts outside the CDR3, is GAGVSQSPRYKVTKRGQDVALRCDPISGHVSLYWYRQALGQGPEFLTYFNYEAQQDKSGLPNDRFSAERPEGSISTLTIQRTEQRDSAMYRCASSLIVAGELFFGEGSRLTVL.

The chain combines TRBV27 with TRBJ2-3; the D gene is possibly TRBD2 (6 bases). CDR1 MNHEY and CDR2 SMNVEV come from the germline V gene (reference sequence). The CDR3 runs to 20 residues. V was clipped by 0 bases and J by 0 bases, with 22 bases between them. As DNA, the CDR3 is TGTGCCAGCAGTTTATCAACTGCCAGCTGGCGGGATACTAGCACAGATACGCAGTATTTT. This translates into CASSLSTASWRDTSTDTQYF.

CDR3: CASSRTSGSGDTQYF. DNA of the CDR3: TGTGCCAGTTCCCGGACTAGCGGGAGTGGGGATACGCAGTATTTT. The rearrangement joins TRBV18 to TRBJ2-3; 13 nucleotides agree with TRBD2. This CDR3 has 15 residues. After removal of 9 bases from V and 6 bases from J, the junction contained 9 bases not matched to a gene. The germline gives CDR1 KGHSH, CDR2 LQKENI.

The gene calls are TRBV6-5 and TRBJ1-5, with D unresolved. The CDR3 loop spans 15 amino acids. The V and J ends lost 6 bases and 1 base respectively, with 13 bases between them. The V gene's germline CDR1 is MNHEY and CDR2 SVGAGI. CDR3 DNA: TGTGCCAGCAGATTGACACAAAGGAGCAATCAGCCCCAGCATTTT. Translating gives CASRLTQRSNQPQHF.

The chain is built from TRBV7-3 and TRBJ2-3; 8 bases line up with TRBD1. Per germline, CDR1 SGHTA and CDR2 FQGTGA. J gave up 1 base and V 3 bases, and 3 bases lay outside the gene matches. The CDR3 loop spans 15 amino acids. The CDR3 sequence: CASSLTGDRTDTQYF. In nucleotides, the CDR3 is TGTGCCAGCAGCTTGACAGGGGACCGCACAGATACGCAGTATTTT.

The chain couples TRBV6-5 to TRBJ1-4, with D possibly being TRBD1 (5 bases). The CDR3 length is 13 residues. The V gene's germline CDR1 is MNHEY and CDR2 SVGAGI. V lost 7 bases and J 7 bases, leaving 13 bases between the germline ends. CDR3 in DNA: TGTGCCAGCACGGAGCAGGGAACTGAAAAACTGTTTTTT. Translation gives CASTEQGTEKLFF.

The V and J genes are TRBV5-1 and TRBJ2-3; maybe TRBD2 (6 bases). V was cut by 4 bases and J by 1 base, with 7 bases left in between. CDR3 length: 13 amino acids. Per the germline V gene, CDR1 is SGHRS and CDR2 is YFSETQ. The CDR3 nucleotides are TGCGCCAGCAGCCCGGGGGGCACAGATACGCAGTATTTT. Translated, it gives CASSPGGTDTQYF.

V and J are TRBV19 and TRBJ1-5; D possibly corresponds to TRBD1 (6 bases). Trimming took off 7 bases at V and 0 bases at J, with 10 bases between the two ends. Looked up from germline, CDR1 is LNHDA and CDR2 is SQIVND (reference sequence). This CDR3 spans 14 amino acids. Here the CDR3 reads CASNPTGSNQPQHF. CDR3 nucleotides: TGTGCCAGTAACCCGACAGGTAGCAATCAGCCCCAGCATTTT.

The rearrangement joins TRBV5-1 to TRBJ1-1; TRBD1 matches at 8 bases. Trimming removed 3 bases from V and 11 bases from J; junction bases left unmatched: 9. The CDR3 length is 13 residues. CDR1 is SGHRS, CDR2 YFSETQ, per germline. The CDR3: CASSSGTGFGAFF. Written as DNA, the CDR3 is TGCGCCAGCAGCTCAGGGACAGGATTTGGGGCTTTCTTT.

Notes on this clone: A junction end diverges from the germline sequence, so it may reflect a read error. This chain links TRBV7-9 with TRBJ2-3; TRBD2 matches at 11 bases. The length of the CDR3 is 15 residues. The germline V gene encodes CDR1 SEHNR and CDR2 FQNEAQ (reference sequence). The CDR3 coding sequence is TGTGCCAGCAGCCTAGCGGGAGGACCTAGAGATACGCAGTATTTT. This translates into CASSLAGGPRDTQYF.

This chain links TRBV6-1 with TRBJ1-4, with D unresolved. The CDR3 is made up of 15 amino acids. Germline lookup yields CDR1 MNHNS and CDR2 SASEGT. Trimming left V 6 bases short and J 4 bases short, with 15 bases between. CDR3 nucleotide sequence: TGTGCCAGCAGGGACCGAGGCCTTTATAATGAAAAACTGTTTTTT. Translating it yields CASRDRGLYNEKLFF.

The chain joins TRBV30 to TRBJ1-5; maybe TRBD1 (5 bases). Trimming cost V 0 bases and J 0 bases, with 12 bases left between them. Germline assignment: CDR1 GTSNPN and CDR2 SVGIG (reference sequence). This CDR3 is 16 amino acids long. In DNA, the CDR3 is TGTGCCTGGAGTGTAGGGGCAGGACTTAGCAATCAGCCCCAGCATTTT. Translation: CAWSVGAGLSNQPQHF.

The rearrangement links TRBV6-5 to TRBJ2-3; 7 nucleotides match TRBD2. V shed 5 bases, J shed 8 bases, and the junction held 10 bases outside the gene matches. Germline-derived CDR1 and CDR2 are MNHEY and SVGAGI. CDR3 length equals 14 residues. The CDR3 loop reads CASSESGGRVTQYF. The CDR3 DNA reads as TGTGCCAGCAGTGAATCCGGCGGGAGAGTTACGCAGTATTTT.

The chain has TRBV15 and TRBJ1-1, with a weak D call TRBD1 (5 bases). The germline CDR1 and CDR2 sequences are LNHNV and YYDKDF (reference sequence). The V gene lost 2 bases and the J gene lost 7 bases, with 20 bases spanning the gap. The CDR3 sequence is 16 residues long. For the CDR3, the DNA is TGTGCCACCAGCAGACGCCACCGACAGAGTACTCTTGAAGCTTTCTTT. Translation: CATSRRHRQSTLEAFF.

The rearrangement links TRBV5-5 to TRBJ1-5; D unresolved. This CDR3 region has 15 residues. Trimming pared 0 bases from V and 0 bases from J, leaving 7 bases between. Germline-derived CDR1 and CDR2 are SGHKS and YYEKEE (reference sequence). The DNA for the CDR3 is TGTGCCAGCAGCTTGGGCCTGAATAGCAATCAGCCCCAGCATTTT. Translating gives CASSLGLNSNQPQHF.

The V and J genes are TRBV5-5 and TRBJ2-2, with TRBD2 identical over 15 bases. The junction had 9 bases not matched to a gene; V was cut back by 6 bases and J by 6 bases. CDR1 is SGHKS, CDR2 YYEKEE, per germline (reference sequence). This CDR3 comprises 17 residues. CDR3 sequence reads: CASTPGTSGRRSGELFF. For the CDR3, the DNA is TGTGCCAGCACCCCTGGGACTAGCGGGAGGAGGTCCGGGGAGCTGTTTTTT.

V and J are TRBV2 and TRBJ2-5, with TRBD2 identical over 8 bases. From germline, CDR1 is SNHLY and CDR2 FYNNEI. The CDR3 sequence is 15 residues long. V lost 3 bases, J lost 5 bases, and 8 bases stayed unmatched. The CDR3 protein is CASSETGGRSETQYF. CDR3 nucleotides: TGTGCCAGCAGTGAGACGGGCGGGAGGAGCGAGACCCAGTACTTC.

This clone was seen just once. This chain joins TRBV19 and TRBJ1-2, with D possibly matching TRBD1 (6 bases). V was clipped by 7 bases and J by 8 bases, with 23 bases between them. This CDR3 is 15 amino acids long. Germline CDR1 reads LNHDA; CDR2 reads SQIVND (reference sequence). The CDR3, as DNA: TGTGCCAGTACTTACTCGTTTACAGGGATAGGAGGCTACACCTTC. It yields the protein CASTYSFTGIGGYTF.

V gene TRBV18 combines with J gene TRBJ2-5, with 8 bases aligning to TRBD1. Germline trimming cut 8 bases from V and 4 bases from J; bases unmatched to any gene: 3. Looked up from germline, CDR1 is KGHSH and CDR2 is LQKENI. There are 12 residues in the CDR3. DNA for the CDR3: TGTGCCAGCGCTGACAGGGGAGAGACCCAGTACTTC. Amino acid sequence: CASADRGETQYF. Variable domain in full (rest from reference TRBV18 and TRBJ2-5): NAGVMQNPRHLVRRRGQEARLRCSPMKGHSHVYWYRQLPEEGLKFMVYLQKENIIDESGMPKERFSAEFPKEGPSILRIQQVVRGDSAAYFCASADRGETQYFGPGTRLLVL.

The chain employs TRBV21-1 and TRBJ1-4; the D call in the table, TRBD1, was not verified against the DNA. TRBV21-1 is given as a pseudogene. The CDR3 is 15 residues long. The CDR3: CASSSLQATNEKLFF. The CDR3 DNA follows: TGTGCCAGCAGCTCTTTACAAGCAACTAATGAAAAACTGTTTTTT.